The present TCR beta chain was sequenced within a study of cytomegalovirus exposure and HLA in healthy donors. Regarding the study as a whole: Later analysis associated a missense DCLRE1C variant with TCR beta V- and J-gene trimming. In vitro checks showed that a few CMV-associated chains really do target CMV antigens.

Concerning this clone: Its target is not known.

The PCR employed 60 Vbeta primers together with 13 Jbeta primers. Profiled with immunoSEQ multiplex PCR; TCRdb holds only in-frame clones, not every one. Recorded here are some 130,000 clones; the top ten clones represent roughly 1.7%. Germline V gene lookup returns CDR1 MRHNA and CDR2 SNTAGT. This CDR3 region has 18 residues. Trimming cost V 0 bases and J 1 base; bases outside gene matches: 7. The specimen was PBMCs. This chain joins TRBV6-4 and TRBJ2-2; 8 nucleotides agree with TRBD2. This clonotype was obtained from a woman aged 40 to 55 in good health and CMV-seropositive. Here the CDR3 reads CASSDSFMAGGNTGELFF. DNA for the CDR3: TGTGCCAGCAGTGACTCTTTCATGGCGGGGGGGAACACCGGGGAGCTGTTTTTT.